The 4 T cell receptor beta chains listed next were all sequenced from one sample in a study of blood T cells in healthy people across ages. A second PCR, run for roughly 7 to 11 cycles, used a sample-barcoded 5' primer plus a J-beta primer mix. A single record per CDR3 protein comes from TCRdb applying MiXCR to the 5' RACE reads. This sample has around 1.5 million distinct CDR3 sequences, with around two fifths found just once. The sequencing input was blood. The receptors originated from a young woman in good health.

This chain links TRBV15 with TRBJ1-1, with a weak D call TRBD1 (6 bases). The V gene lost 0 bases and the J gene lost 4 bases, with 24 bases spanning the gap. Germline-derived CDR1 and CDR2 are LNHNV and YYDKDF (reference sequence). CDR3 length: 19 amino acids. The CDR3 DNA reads TGTGCCACCAGCAGAGACCCCATTTCAGGGGCCCGAGGGTCCACTGAAGCTTTCTTT. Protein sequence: CATSRDPISGARGSTEAFF. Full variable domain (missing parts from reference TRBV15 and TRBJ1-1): DAMVIQNPRYQVTQFGKPVTLSCSQTLNHNVMYWYQQKSSQAPKLLFHYYDKDFNNEADTPDNFQSRRPNTSFCFLDIRSPGLGDTAMYLCATSRDPISGARGSTEAFFGQGTRLTVV.

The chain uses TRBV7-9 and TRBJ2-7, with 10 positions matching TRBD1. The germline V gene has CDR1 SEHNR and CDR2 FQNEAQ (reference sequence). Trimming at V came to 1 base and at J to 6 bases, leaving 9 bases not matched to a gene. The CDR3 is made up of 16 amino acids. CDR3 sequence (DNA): TGTGCCAGCAGCTTAGTCAAAGGACAGGGGGGTGGCGAGCAGTACTTC. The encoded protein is CASSLVKGQGGGEQYF.

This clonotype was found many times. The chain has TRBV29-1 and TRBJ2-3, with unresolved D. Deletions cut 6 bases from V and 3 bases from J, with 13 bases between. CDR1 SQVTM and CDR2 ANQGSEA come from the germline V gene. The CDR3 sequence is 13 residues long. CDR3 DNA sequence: TGCAGCGTGGCTGGGGTCAGAACAGATACGCAGTATTTT. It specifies CSVAGVRTDTQYF.

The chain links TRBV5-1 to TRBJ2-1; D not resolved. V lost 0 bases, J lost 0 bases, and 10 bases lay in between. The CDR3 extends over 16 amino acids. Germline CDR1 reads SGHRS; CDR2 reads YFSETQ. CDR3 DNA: TGCGCCAGCAGCTTGGCCAGGCAGAACTCCTACAATGAGCAGTTCTTC. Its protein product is CASSLARQNSYNEQFF.